These 23 T cell receptor beta chains were sequenced from one sample in a study of T cells in Graves' hyperthyroidism and ophthalmopathy. The CDR3 regions of TCR beta were amplified from RNA transcripts. The HTBI primer set drove a first-round RT-PCR of the TCR CDR3. TCRdb reprocessed the multiplex PCR reads with MiXCR, giving one entry per CDR3 protein. Of roughly 400,000 distinct CDR3 sequences listed, roughly 25% are singletons. Sequenced sample: blood. These receptors were taken from a man over 45 with Graves' hyperthyroidism.

This clonotype was counted a few times. V gene TRBV2 combines with J gene TRBJ1-2; D uncertain. Germline V gene sequence: CDR1 SNHLY, CDR2 FYNNEI. Trimming shortened V by 7 bases and J by 7 bases, and 22 bases separated the two germline ends. The CDR3 sequence is 15 residues long. CDR3 region: CASIGEGGTGSGYTF. CDR3 sequence (DNA): TGTGCCAGCATTGGGGAGGGAGGTACGGGGTCTGGCTACACCTTC.

This clonotype was seen at least ten times. The chain has TRBV6-1 and TRBJ1-1, with D possibly matching TRBD1 (5 bases). Trimming took off 6 bases at V and 4 bases at J, with 12 bases between the two ends. Germline CDR1 reads MNHNS; CDR2 reads SASEGT. CDR3 length: 13 residues. The CDR3 loop is CASSDQGGTEAFF. CDR3 DNA sequence: TGTGCCAGCAGCGACCAGGGTGGCACTGAAGCTTTCTTT.

This chain connects TRBV6-1 to TRBJ2-5; D not resolved. The V gene's germline CDR1 is MNHNS and CDR2 SASEGT. The V and J ends lost 6 bases and 3 bases respectively, with 14 bases between them. This CDR3 comprises 14 residues. CDR3 coding DNA: TGTGCCAGCAGAACCGCATGGGCGGAAGAGACCCAGTACTTC. Translated, it gives CASRTAWAEETQYF.

Here the CDR3 reads CASSLESSYEQYF. The CDR3 region has the DNA TGCGCCAGCAGCCTAGAAAGTTCCTACGAGCAGTACTTC. The rearrangement joins TRBV4-1 to TRBJ2-7; no reliable D call. The CDR3 spans 13 residues. Trimming removed 4 bases at V and 1 base at J, with 8 bases between. From germline, CDR1 is MGHRA and CDR2 YSYEKL.

This clonotype occurred a few times. This chain connects TRBV4-2 to TRBJ2-3, with D tentatively TRBD1 (5 bases). There are 14 residues in the CDR3. Trimming stripped 1 base from V and 2 bases from J, with 7 bases between. The germline V gene encodes CDR1 LGHNA and CDR2 YNFKEQ. CDR3: CASSQGGPTDTQYF. The CDR3 coding sequence is TGTGCCAGCAGCCAAGGGGGCCCCACAGATACGCAGTATTTT.

The sample holds a few counts of this clonotype. The rearrangement uses TRBV3-1 and TRBJ2-7; 8 bases fit TRBD2. The CDR3 runs to 14 residues. The V gene end was trimmed by 5 bases and the J gene end by 6 bases; junction bases not matched to a gene: 9. Germline CDR1 LGHDT, CDR2 YNNKEL (reference sequence). In nucleotides, the CDR3 is TGTGCCAGCAGCTCCGGGACTAGTTGGCTCGAGCAGTACTTC. Translating it yields CASSSGTSWLEQYF.

This chain connects TRBV2 to TRBJ2-3, with 11 positions matching TRBD2. Trimming took 6 bases from V and 4 from J; bases not matched to a gene: 9. Germline values: CDR1 SNHLY, CDR2 FYNNEI. This CDR3 is 16 amino acids long. The CDR3 DNA reads as TGTGCCAGCAGACCTTCTAGCGGGAGGAGGGCAGATACGCAGTATTTT. The encoded protein is CASRPSSGRRADTQYF.

This chain connects TRBV9 to TRBJ1-3; D gene uncertain. CDR3 length equals 13 residues. Germline V gives CDR1 SGDLS, CDR2 YYNGEE. Trimming removed 0 bases at V and 4 bases at J, with 5 bases between. The CDR3 loop is CASSVGTGNTIYF. As DNA, the CDR3 is TGTGCCAGCAGCGTAGGTACAGGAAACACCATATATTTT.

The sample holds a few counts of this clonotype. J is TRBJ1-5 and V is TRBV28; no clear D. Germline CDR1 MDHEN, CDR2 SYDVKM. Deletions cut 9 bases from V and 5 bases from J, with 2 bases between. The CDR3 runs 9 residues. CDR3 coding DNA: TGTGCCAGACATCAGCCCCAGCATTTT. Amino acid sequence: CARHQPQHF. The whole variable domain, remainder taken from reference TRBV28 and TRBJ1-5, is DVKVTQSSRYLVKRTGEKVFLECVQDMDHENMFWYRQDPGLGLRLIYFSYDVKMKEKGDIPEGYSVSREKKERFSLILESASTNQTSMYLCARHQPQHFGDGTRLSIL.

The chain is built from TRBV7-9 and TRBJ2-1; D may be TRBD1 (5 bases). The germline gives CDR1 SEHNR, CDR2 FQNEAQ (reference sequence). This CDR3 comprises 14 residues. V gave up 5 bases and J gave up 6 bases, with 14 bases separating them. For the CDR3, the DNA is TGTGCCAGCAGCGTATCGGCCAGGGCCAATGAGCAGTTCTTC. Protein sequence: CASSVSARANEQFF.

The chain carries TRBV20-1 and TRBJ2-1; TRBD2 agrees at 10 bases. The CDR3 spans 16 residues. J was trimmed by 1 base and V by 3 bases; bases with no gene match: 6. CDR1 DFQATT and CDR2 SNEGSKA come from the germline V gene (reference sequence). This chain's CDR3 is CSASGLAGESYNEQFF. The CDR3, as DNA: TGCAGTGCTAGCGGGCTAGCGGGAGAGTCCTACAATGAGCAGTTCTTC.

The chain carries TRBV4-1 and TRBJ2-4; 7 bases agree with TRBD1. This CDR3 is built from 13 residues. Trimming cost V 6 bases and J 6 bases; bases outside gene matches: 5. Germline lookup yields CDR1 MGHRA and CDR2 YSYEKL. The CDR3 DNA is TGCGCCAGCAGTAGGGACAGATTAAACATTCAGTACTTC. Residues: CASSRDRLNIQYF.

The J gene is TRBJ2-5, the V gene TRBV5-1; D unclear. The germline gives CDR1 SGHRS, CDR2 YFSETQ. V gave up 1 base and J gave up 1 base, with 11 bases separating them. The CDR3 consists of 15 residues. This CDR3 is CASSLPFNGQETQYF. In nucleotides, the CDR3 is TGCGCCAGCAGCTTGCCGTTTAATGGCCAAGAGACCCAGTACTTC.

In its sample, this clonotype was seen many times. The V gene is TRBV27, the J gene TRBJ2-5, with 9 bases identical to TRBD2. V lost 6 bases, J lost 5 bases, and 7 bases stayed unmatched. Per germline, CDR1 MNHEY and CDR2 SMNVEV (reference sequence). The CDR3 consists of 14 residues. The DNA for the CDR3 is TGTGCCAGCAGGCGAGCGGGGGGTGTTGAGACCCAGTACTTC. Translated, it gives CASRRAGGVETQYF.

The chain couples TRBV19 to TRBJ2-3, with D unclear. This CDR3 spans 14 amino acids. CDR1 and CDR2 from the germline V gene are LNHDA and SQIVND (reference sequence). The ends were cut back, 1 base at V and 2 bases at J, with 7 bases in the middle. Written as DNA, the CDR3 is TGTGCCAGTAGTATAGGGCAGATCACAGATACGCAGTATTTT. It yields the protein CASSIGQITDTQYF.

In this sample, this clonotype turned up a few times. V and J are TRBV9 and TRBJ2-7; D gene unclear. The CDR3 consists of 14 residues. The germline CDR1 and CDR2 sequences are SGDLS and YYNGEE. The V gene lost 0 bases and the J gene lost 3 bases, with 10 bases spanning the gap. CDR3 in amino acids: CASSVGGRFYEQYF. CDR3 nucleotide sequence: TGTGCCAGCAGCGTAGGCGGACGGTTCTACGAGCAGTACTTC.

J is TRBJ2-7 and V is TRBV19, with D perhaps TRBD1 (6 bases). CDR1 and CDR2 from the germline V gene are LNHDA and SQIVND (reference sequence). V lost 7 bases, J lost 0 bases, and 19 bases lay in between. The CDR3 covers 16 residues. CDR3 in DNA: TGTGCCAGTACCCCGTGGTTGGGGGCTTCCTCCTACGAGCAGTACTTC. Amino acid sequence: CASTPWLGASSYEQYF.

There are a few counts of this clonotype. The CDR3 is CASSPAVADTQYF. CDR3 DNA: TGTGCCAGCAGCCCAGCTGTGGCAGATACGCAGTATTTT. This chain links TRBV7-8 with TRBJ2-3; no reliable D call. The germline V gene encodes CDR1 SGHVS and CDR2 FQNEAQ. Trimming took 5 bases from V and 4 from J, leaving 10 bases between them. This CDR3 has 13 residues.

The chain is built from TRBV6-1 and TRBJ2-3; 8 nucleotides match TRBD2. J was trimmed by 2 bases and V by 8 bases; bases with no gene match: 6. CDR1 MNHNS and CDR2 SASEGT come from the germline V gene. The CDR3 has 14 residues. In DNA form, the CDR3 reads TGTGCCAGCGGTACAGCGGGAGACACAGATACGCAGTATTTT. Encoded protein: CASGTAGDTDTQYF.

In this sample, this clonotype turned up a few times. The rearrangement links TRBV12-5 to TRBJ2-7, with D possibly being TRBD2 (5 bases). The CDR3 totals 12 residues. Germline values: CDR1 LGHNT, CDR2 FRNRAP. Trimming took 7 bases from V and 5 from J, leaving 12 bases between them. The DNA for the CDR3 is TGTGCTAGTGCTGGGCGGAGGAACGAGCAGTACTTC. Amino acids: CASAGRRNEQYF.

Only a few counts were recorded for this clonotype. The rearrangement joins TRBV28 to TRBJ1-1; TRBD1 matches at 8 bases. Trimming at V came to 5 bases and at J to 8 bases, leaving 7 bases not matched to a gene. The CDR3 runs 13 residues. Germline V gene data show CDR1 as MDHEN and CDR2 as SYDVKM. The CDR3 region has the DNA TGTGCCAGCAGTGGACAGGGTTCGCTCGAAGCTTTCTTT. Encoded protein: CASSGQGSLEAFF.

The gene calls are TRBV19 and TRBJ2-3, with D possibly being TRBD2 (5 bases). Trimming stripped 3 bases from V and 5 bases from J, with 9 bases between. The germline CDR1 and CDR2 sequences are LNHDA and SQIVND (reference sequence). The CDR3 length is 13 residues. The chain's CDR3 is CASSISAGDTQYF. The CDR3 nucleotides read TGTGCCAGTAGTATCTCGGCGGGAGATACGCAGTATTTT.

V gene TRBV6-2 or TRBV6-3 combines with J gene TRBJ1-2, with TRBD1 as a possible D gene (5 bases). CDR1 MNHEY and CDR2 SVGEGT come from the germline V gene. V was cut by 5 bases and J by 8 bases, with 15 bases left in between. This CDR3 region has 13 residues. The CDR3 loop is CASSGSRDFGYTF. Written as DNA, the CDR3 is TGTGCCAGCAGTGGCAGCAGGGACTTCGGCTACACCTTC.